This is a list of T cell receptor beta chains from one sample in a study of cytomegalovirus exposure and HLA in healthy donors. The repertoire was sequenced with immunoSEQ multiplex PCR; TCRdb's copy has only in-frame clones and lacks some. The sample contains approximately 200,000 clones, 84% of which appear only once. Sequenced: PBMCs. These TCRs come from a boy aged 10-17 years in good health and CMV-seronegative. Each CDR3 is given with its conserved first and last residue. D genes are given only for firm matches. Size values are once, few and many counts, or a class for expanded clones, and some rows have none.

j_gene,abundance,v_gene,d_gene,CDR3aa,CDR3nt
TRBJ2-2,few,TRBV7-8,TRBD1,CASSSYRGWDGELFF,TGTGCCAGCAGCTCCTACAGGGGGTGGGATGGGGAGCTGTTTTTT
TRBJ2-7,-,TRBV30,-,CAWSLNSGNEQYF,TGTGCCTGGAGCCTCAATTCTGGCAACGAGCAGTACTTC
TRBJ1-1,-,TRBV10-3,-,CAVLTPLEGKNTEAFF,TGTGCCGTACTGACCCCTTTGGAGGGGAAGAACACTGAAGCTTTCTTT
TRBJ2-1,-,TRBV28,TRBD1,CASSWTRDRGKGSYNEQFF,TGTGCCAGCAGTTGGACACGGGACAGGGGAAAAGGGTCCTACAATGAGCAGTTCTTC
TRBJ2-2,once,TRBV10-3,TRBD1,CAIMGDRVTGELFF,TGTGCCATCATGGGGGACAGGGTCACCGGGGAGCTGTTTTTT
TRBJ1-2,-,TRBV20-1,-,CSATGNYGYTF,TGCAGTGCTACAGGGAACTATGGCTACACCTTC
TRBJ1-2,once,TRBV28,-,CASSLQGYGYTF,TGTGCCAGCAGTTTACAGGGTTATGGCTACACCTTC
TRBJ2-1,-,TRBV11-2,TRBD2,CASSGRTSGGPSSYNEQFF,TGTGCCAGCAGCGGACGGACTAGCGGGGGGCCGAGCTCCTACAATGAGCAGTTCTTC
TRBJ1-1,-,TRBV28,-,CASSLLQKNTEAFF,TGTGCCAGCAGTTTGTTACAGAAGAACACTGAAGCTTTCTTT
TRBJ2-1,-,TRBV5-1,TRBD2,CASSLGREFYNEQFF,TGCGCCAGCAGCTTGGGGCGGGAGTTTTACAATGAGCAGTTCTTC
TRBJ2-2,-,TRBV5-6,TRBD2,CASSFLAGEAGELFF,TGTGCCAGCAGCTTTCTAGCGGGAGAGGCCGGGGAGCTGTTTTTT